A selection of T cell receptor beta chains follows, all from one sample in a study of T-cell memory formation after mild COVID-19. In TCRdb, the 5' RACE reads were re-called with MiXCR into one record per CDR3 protein. The table includes about 450,000 distinct CDR3 sequences, more than 20% detected once. The specimen was PBMCs or a T cell subset sorted from them (not recorded which). These receptors came from an adult woman who had mild COVID-19 (a few samples of this study predate the infection). Cell type and time point are not known. CDR3s include the opening cysteine and the closing phenylalanine or tryptophan. D genes are given only for firm matches. Only part of the rows carry a size: once, few, many, or a class if the clone is expanded.

D gene,V gene,clone size,J gene,CDR3 length,CDR3 protein,CDR3 DNA
TRBD2,TRBV24-1,NA,TRBJ2-2,17,CATSDARAGGYTGELFF,TGTGCCACCAGTGACGCTCGAGCGGGGGGTTACACCGGGGAGCTGTTTTTT
NA,TRBV14,NA,TRBJ2-7,13,CASSRHPGSEQYF,TGTGCCAGCAGCCGACACCCAGGGTCCGAGCAGTACTTC
NA,TRBV10-3,few,TRBJ1-1,13,CAISDRLNTEAFF,TGTGCCATCAGTGACAGATTGAACACTGAAGCTTTCTTT
TRBD2,TRBV4-2,NA,TRBJ2-1,16,CASSQDLSGANNEQFF,TGTGCCAGCAGCCAAGATCTTAGCGGGGCAAACAATGAGCAGTTCTTC
NA,TRBV20-1,few,TRBJ2-5,12,CSAARVQETQYF,TGCAGTGCCGCCCGGGTACAAGAGACCCAGTACTTC
NA,TRBV19,few,TRBJ2-5,12,CASSGHAETQYF,TGTGCCAGTAGTGGGCATGCGGAGACCCAGTACTTC
NA,TRBV21-1,NA,TRBJ2-6,18,CASSKGDRILSGANVLTF,TGTGCCAGCAGCAAGGGGGACAGGATCCTATCTGGGGCCAACGTCCTGACTTTC
TRBD2,TRBV11-2,few,TRBJ2-1,17,CASSGFSTSGRAIEQFF,TGTGCCAGCAGCGGCTTTTCGACTAGCGGGAGGGCCATTGAGCAGTTCTTC
TRBD1,TRBV13,NA,TRBJ2-7,14,CASSNRDRAYEQYF,TGTGCCAGCAGCAACCGGGACAGGGCCTACGAGCAGTACTTC
NA,TRBV10-3,NA,TRBJ2-7,13,CAIRGTPTYEQYF,TGTGCCATCAGAGGAACGCCGACCTACGAGCAGTACTTC
NA,TRBV4-3,few,TRBJ2-7,15,CASSRRRDTRYEQYF,TGCGCCAGCAGCCGTCGACGGGACACCAGATACGAGCAGTACTTC
TRBD1,TRBV4-1,few,TRBJ1-6,15,CASRPLGTGSSPLHF,TGCGCCAGCAGGCCGCTGGGGACAGGCTCTTCACCCCTCCACTTT
NA,TRBV11-3,few,TRBJ2-1,15,CASSLGGLVINEQFF,TGTGCCAGCAGCTTAGGAGGGCTCGTGATAAATGAGCAGTTCTTC
NA,TRBV2,NA,TRBJ1-2,15,CASSKLTVINYGYTF,TGTGCCAGCAGCAAATTGACAGTAATTAACTATGGCTACACCTTC
NA,TRBV12-5,NA,TRBJ1-5,13,CASEGSTNQPQHF,TGTGCTAGTGAGGGGTCTACCAATCAGCCCCAGCATTTT
TRBD1,TRBV7-9,NA,TRBJ1-2,16,CASRASGTGKVDGYTF,TGTGCCAGCAGGGCCTCCGGGACAGGGAAAGTCGATGGCTACACCTTC
NA,TRBV19,many,TRBJ2-3,13,CASSLTWTDTQYF,TGTGCCAGTAGCCTCACTTGGACAGATACGCAGTATTTT
NA,TRBV12-3/TRBV12-4,few,TRBJ2-1,12,CASRRENNEQFF,TGTGCCAGCAGGAGGGAAAACAATGAGCAGTTCTTC
NA,TRBV2,NA,TRBJ2-7,12,CASGQVSYEQYF,TGTGCCAGCGGCCAGGTCTCCTACGAGCAGTACTTC
NA,TRBV6-1,NA,TRBJ1-3,16,CASSEFRTASGNTIYF,TGTGCCAGCAGTGAGTTCCGGACAGCCTCTGGAAACACCATATATTTT
NA,TRBV29-1,NA,TRBJ2-7,12,CSVGGSSYEQYF,TGCAGCGTTGGGGGCAGCTCCTACGAGCAGTACTTC
NA,TRBV2,NA,TRBJ1-2,13,CASSIKGDYGYTF,TGTGCCAGCAGTATCAAGGGGGACTATGGCTACACCTTC